This T cell receptor (beta chain) was sequenced during a study of CD8 T cells in ankylosing spondylitis. Points from the study as a whole: Researchers report that disease-linked clones proved CD8+ and relatively rare in peripheral blood. From matched ankylosing spondylitis synovial fluid, disease-linked clones were reportedly recovered at significantly enriched levels.

The V end was cut by 5 bases, the J end by 5 bases, with 18 bases between. The CDR3 sequence is 15 residues long. Regarding this clonotype: What it binds is not known.

Making use of molecular barcodes, quantitative 5'-RACE generated TCR beta libraries. TCRdb ran MiXCR on the 5' RACE reads and lists one entry per CDR3 protein. The sample comprises 250,000 to 350,000 distinct CDR3 sequences, 20% of which are singletons, and about 8% rests with the top ten. Material: blood, either unsorted or a sorted T cell fraction (not recorded which). This sequence originates from a male donor with ankylosing spondylitis or in good health (not recorded which). The chain couples TRBV12-3 or TRBV12-4 to TRBJ2-5; tentative D call: TRBD1 (5 bases). CDR3 amino acids: CASSPVPTAAETQYF. CDR3 sequence (DNA): TGTGCCAGCAGTCCCGTCCCGACAGCCGCGGAGACCCAGTACTTC.